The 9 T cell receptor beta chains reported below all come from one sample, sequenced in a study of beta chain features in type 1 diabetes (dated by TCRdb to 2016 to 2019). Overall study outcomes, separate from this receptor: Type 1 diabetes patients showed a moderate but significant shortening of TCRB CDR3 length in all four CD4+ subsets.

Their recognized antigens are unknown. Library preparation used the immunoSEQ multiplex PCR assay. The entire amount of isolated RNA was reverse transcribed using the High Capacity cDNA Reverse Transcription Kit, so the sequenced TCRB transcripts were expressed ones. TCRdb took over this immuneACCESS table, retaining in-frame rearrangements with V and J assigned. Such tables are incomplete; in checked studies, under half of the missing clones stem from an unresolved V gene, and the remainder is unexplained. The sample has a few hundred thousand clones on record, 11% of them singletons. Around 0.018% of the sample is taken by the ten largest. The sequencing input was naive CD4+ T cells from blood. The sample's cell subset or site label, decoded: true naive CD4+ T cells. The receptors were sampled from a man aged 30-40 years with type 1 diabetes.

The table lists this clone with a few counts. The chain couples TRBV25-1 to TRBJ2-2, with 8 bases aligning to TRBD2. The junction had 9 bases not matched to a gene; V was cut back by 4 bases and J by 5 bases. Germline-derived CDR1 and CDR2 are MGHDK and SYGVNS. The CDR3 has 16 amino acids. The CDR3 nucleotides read TGTGCCAGCAGTGCCTCGGGGGGGCAGAGGACCGGGGAGCTGTTTTTT. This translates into CASSASGGQRTGELFF.

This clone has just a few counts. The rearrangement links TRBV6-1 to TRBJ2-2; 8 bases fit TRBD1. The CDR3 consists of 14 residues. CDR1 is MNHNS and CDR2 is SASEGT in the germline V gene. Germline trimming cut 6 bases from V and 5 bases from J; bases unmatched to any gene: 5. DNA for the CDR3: TGTGCCAGCAGCGGGACAGGCGGGACCGGGGAGCTGTTTTTT. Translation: CASSGTGGTGELFF.

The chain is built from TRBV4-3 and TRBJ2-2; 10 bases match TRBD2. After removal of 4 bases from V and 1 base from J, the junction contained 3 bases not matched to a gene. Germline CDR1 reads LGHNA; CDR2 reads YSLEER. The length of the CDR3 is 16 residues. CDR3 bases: TGCGCCAGCAGCCCCAGGACTAGCGGGAACACCGGGGAGCTGTTTTTT. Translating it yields CASSPRTSGNTGELFF.

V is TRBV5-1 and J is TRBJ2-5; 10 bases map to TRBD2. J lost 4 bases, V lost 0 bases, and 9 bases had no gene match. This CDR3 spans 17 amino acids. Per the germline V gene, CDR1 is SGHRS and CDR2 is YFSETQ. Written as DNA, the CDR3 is TGCGCCAGCAGCTTGGTGGCTAGCGGGGGTAGCGGAGAGACCCAGTACTTC. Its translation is CASSLVASGGSGETQYF.

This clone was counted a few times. CDR3 in amino acids: CASRGAQETQYF. Written as DNA, the CDR3 is TGTGCCAGCAGGGGAGCCCAAGAGACCCAGTACTTC. V gene TRBV21-1 combines with J gene TRBJ2-5; the table assigns TRBD2, which was not confirmed against the DNA. TRBV21-1 is designated a pseudogene. This CDR3 has 12 amino acids.

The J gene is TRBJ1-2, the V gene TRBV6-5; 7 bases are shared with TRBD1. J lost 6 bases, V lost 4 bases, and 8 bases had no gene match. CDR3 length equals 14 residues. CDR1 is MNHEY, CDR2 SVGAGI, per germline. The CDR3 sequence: CASSSTRQGHGYTF. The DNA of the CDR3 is TGTGCCAGCAGTTCCACACGACAGGGCCATGGCTACACCTTC.

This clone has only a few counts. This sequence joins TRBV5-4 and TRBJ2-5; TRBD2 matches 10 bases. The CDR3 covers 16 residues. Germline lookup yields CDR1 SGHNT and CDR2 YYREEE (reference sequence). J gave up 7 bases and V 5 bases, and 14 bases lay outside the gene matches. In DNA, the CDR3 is TGTGCCAGCAGTCGAACGAACCAGCGGGGGGGCGTGACCCAGTACTTC. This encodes CASSRTNQRGGVTQYF.

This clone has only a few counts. The CDR3 bases are TGTGCCAGCTCACCAAGACAGGGCAGGAACAATGAGCAGTTCTTC. Translated: CASSPRQGRNNEQFF. This chain links TRBV18 with TRBJ2-1, with TRBD1 matching over 7 bases. CDR3 length equals 15 residues. Germline V CDR1 and CDR2: KGHSH, LQKENI. Trimming cost V 2 bases and J 5 bases; bases outside gene matches: 6.

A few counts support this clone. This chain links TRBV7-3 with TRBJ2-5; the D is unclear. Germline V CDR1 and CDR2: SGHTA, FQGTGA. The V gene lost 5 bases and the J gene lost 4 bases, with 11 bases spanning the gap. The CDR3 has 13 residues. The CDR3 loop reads CASSPSGRETQYF. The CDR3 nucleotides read TGTGCCAGCAGCCCCTCGGGTCGAGAGACCCAGTACTTC.